Reported below is one TCR beta chain. Its target antigen remains unknown. No much larger clone exists at a distance of one base, and base qualities are not known. The data derive from a study of T cell responses to AZD1222 COVID-19 vaccine (dated by TCRdb to the early 2020s). Study-level background: AZD1222 recipients with second doses at about 4 weeks or about 12 weeks were pooled, because spike-specific TCR depth and breadth did not differ between schedules. TCR sequencing was performed for 230 to 250 trial participants, of whom about 200 were given two doses of AZD1222 and approximately 25 were given two doses of MenACWY control vaccine. Trial participants were enrolled by age into subgroups of 18-55, 56-69 and 70-plus years, and around 150, 29 and 61 TCR-sequenced participants, respectively, were included in these subgroups.

The CDR3 regions of human TCRbeta chains were analyzed by immunosequencing. Turning to the authors' computational methods: TCRs in the repertoires were compared against a reference library of SARS-CoV-2-specific TCRs that had been generated with the MIRA antigen-specificity platform. Breadth meant the fraction of unique TCRs that were SARS-CoV-2-associated, whereas depth meant the fraction of total T cells that were SARS-CoV-2-associated. Using the MIRA data, each spike-specific TCR was mapped to the spike region that the TCR reacts to and placed in a CD4 or CD8 class. Log10-transformed breadth and depth values were compared by one-way ANOVA with Sidak's multiple comparisons tests. TCRdb provides this immuneACCESS table in a form limited to in-frame rearrangements. Some clones are lacking; in checked studies, under half of them reflect an unresolved V gene, and why the rest are absent is not known. V, J and clone size are taken as reported in that table, and D and trimming were inferred from the DNA itself. This sample lists a few hundred thousand clones; just over 90% were detected once. Clones ranked in the top ten supply around 0.57% of the sample.

The time point label corresponds to: baseline before first vaccination. Samples from vaccinated people were obtained from the UK trials COV001 and COV002, which included a single-blind randomized controlled phase 2/3 trial of AZD1222 (ChAdOx1 nCoV-19) in healthy adults. Trial participant PBMC samples were collected at day 0 and day 28 after the second dose for TCRbeta chain sequencing. The CDR3 covers 16 residues, taking in both the cysteine and the phenylalanine. Left in the record is the CDR3 DNA by itself, 48 bases read in frame from the first base. CDR1 and CDR2 (SGHRS, YFSETQ) derive from the germline V gene. The V end loses 0 bases and the J end loses 8 bases, and a stretch of 17 bases separates them. The full study reports these points: CD4 TCRs associated with the vaccine covered the entire spike protein, and the dominant responses were in regions 160-218 and 743-854. Nearly half of unique spike-specific TCRs reportedly recognized epitopes outside regions mutated in the B.1.351 and B.1.1.7 variants. Conclusions about previously exposed vaccinees were limited because only 6 or 7 AZD1222 recipients were SARS-CoV-2 seropositive at baseline. Participants were mostly white British and included more females than males, and it was suggested by the authors that clonal diversity may have been underestimated. In the small 56-69-year group, the increase in depth fell short of significance, most likely because of low power. No day 14 peak-response samples were available, so repertoires were characterized only after the peak T cell response. Spike-specific TCR breadth and depth rose significantly after two AZD1222 doses compared with day 0 and with MenACWY recipients.

Source: peripheral blood, taken on day 0 of AZD1222 vaccination. This receptor chain uses TRBV5-1 and TRBJ1-4; the D gene is possibly TRBD1, with 5 bases matching. The TCR comes from an adult in good health. CDR3 loop: CASSLGFGTGGEKLFF. The bases read TGCGCCAGCAGCTTGGGGTTCGGGACTGGGGGAGAAAAACTGTTTTTT.